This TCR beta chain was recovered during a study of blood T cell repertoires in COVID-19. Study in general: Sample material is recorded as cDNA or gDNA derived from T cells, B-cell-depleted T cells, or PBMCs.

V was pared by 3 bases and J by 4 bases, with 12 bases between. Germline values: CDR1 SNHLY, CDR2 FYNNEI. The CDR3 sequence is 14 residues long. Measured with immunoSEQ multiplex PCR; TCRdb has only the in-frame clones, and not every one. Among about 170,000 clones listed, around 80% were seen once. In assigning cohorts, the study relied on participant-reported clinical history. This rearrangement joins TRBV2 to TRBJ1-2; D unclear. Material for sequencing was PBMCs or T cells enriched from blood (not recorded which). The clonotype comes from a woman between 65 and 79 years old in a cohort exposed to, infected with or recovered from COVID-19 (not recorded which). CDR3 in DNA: TGTGCCAGCAGTGAGACAAACCAATCCTATGGCTACACCTTC. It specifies CASSETNQSYGYTF.